The 12 T cell receptor beta chains reported below all come from one sample, sequenced in a study of T cell clusters in autoimmune cytopenias. TRB amplification used roughly 250 ng of peripheral blood genomic DNA. One tube held mixed TRB-A and TRB-B primer pools for touch-down PCR. From its re-call of the multiplex PCR reads, TCRdb lists each CDR3 protein once, without DNA. This repertoire includes about 5,000 distinct CDR3 sequences. This sample was shared with a second study, whose subject was T cell repertoires in aging, cancer and after chemotherapy.

Material for sequencing was peripheral blood. The receptors stem from a human donor in good health.

In terms of frequency, this clonotype is medium-sized. The gene calls are TRBV19 and TRBJ2-1; TCRdb names TRBD1, which stays unverified in the absence of DNA. Germline CDR1 LNHDA, CDR2 SQIVND (reference sequence). This CDR3 has 16 amino acids. CDR3 protein: CASRPTGTGSYNEQFF. The whole variable domain, remainder taken from reference TRBV19 and TRBJ2-1, is DGGITQSPKYLFRKEGQNVTLSCEQNLNHDAMYWYRQDPGQGLRLIYYSQIVNDFQKGDIAEGYSVSREKKESFPLTVTSAQKNPTAFYLCASRPTGTGSYNEQFFGPGTRLTVL.

This chain uses TRBV24-1 with TRBJ2-5; TCRdb gives TRBD1 as the D gene, but with no DNA this cannot be confirmed. From germline, CDR1 is KGHDR and CDR2 SFDVKD. The CDR3 is 17 residues long. The CDR3 sequence is CATSDSRTALSRETQYF.

Considering frequency, this clonotype is medium-sized (0.01 to 0.1%). The chain carries TRBV29-1 and TRBJ1-2; there is no DNA to check the TCRdb D call of TRBD1. CDR1 and CDR2 (germline): SQVTM, ANQGSEA. The CDR3 loop spans 12 amino acids. The CDR3 loop reads CSVGTGGYGYTF.

The rearrangement joins TRBV4-2 to TRBJ2-5; with no DNA, the TCRdb D assignment of TRBD1 cannot be verified. From germline, CDR1 is LGHNA and CDR2 YNFKEQ. The CDR3 runs 15 residues. CDR3 protein: CASSQEAGGGETQYF.

Judged by frequency, this clonotype is medium-sized. The gene calls are TRBV5-5 and TRBJ2-3; lacking DNA, the TRBD1 call made by TCRdb goes unchecked. Germline loops: CDR1 SGHKS, CDR2 YYEKEE (reference sequence). CDR3 size: 14 residues. CDR3 sequence reads: CASSPIVRADTQYF.

The chain employs TRBV19 and TRBJ2-2; there is no DNA to check the TCRdb D call of TRBD2. Germline V gives CDR1 LNHDA, CDR2 SQIVND (reference sequence). CDR3 length: 15 amino acids. CDR3 loop: CASSFGSGSAGELFF.

The gene calls are TRBV7-2 and TRBJ2-2. Germline lookup yields CDR1 SGHTA and CDR2 FQGNSA. The CDR3 is made up of 13 amino acids. The CDR3 spells CASSSAITGELFF.

Its frequency marks this clonotype as medium-sized. The chain uses TRBV19 and TRBJ2-2; there is no DNA to check the TCRdb D call of TRBD2. CDR1 is LNHDA, CDR2 SQIVND, per germline (reference sequence). This CDR3 contains 14 residues. The CDR3: CASRQRGVNGELFF.

J is TRBJ2-2 and V is TRBV11-2; TCRdb gives TRBD1 as the D gene, but with no DNA this cannot be confirmed. There are 15 residues in the CDR3. CDR1 and CDR2 from the germline V gene are SGHAT and FQNNGV. The CDR3 spells CASSFGGPNTGELFF.

The chain has TRBV7-9 and TRBJ1-5; the TRBD1 assignment by TCRdb is unverifiable without DNA. The CDR3 covers 11 residues. Germline assignment: CDR1 SEHNR and CDR2 FQNEAQ (reference sequence). The CDR3 spells CASSSPGPQHF.

Considering frequency, this clonotype is medium-sized. This rearrangement joins TRBV27 to TRBJ2-2; TCRdb lists TRBD1, though no DNA is available to test this call. This CDR3 comprises 17 residues. Per germline, CDR1 MNHEY and CDR2 SMNVEV (reference sequence). CDR3 amino acids: CASSLEWGRMNTGELFF.

Considering frequency, this clonotype is medium-sized (0.01 to 0.1%). This sequence joins TRBV19 and TRBJ2-1; TCRdb lists TRBD2, though no DNA is available to test this call. There are 16 residues in the CDR3. Germline V gene sequence: CDR1 LNHDA, CDR2 SQIVND (reference sequence). This CDR3 is CASSTFLAYPYNEQFF.